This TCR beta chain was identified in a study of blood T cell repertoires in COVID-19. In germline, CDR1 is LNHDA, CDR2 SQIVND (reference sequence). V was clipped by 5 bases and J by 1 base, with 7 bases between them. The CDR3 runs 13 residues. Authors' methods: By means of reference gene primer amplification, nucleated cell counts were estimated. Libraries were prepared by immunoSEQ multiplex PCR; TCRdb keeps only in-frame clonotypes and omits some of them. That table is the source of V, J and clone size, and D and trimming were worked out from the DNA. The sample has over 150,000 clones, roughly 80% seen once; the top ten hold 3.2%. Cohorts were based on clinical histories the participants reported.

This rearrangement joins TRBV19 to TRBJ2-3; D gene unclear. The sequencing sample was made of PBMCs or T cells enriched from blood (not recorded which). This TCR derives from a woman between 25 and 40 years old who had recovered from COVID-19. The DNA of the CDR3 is TGTGCCAGTAGTCCCCCGGGCACAGATACGCAGTATTTT. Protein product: CASSPPGTDTQYF. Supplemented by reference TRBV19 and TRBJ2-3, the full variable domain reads DGGITQSPKYLFRKEGQNVTLSCEQNLNHDAMYWYRQDPGQGLRLIYYSQIVNDFQKGDIAEGYSVSREKKESFPLTVTSAQKNPTAFYLCASSPPGTDTQYFGPGTRLTVL.